This record looks at one T cell receptor beta chain sequence and its context. Its antigen is unknown. Each PCR reaction had synthetic TCR analog templates spiked into it. Sequencing was performed with immunoSEQ multiplex PCR; in TCRdb, only in-frame clones are kept and a portion is missing. The table shows 90,000 or so clones, with around 90% occurring only once. The CDR3 length is 19 residues. V trimming: 3 bases; J trimming: 6 bases; junction bases outside the gene matches: 12. In germline, CDR1 is SGHNT, CDR2 YYREEE (reference sequence). This sample's time point: pretreatment peripheral blood. This record belongs to a study of PD-L1 blockade in urothelial cancer. Study-wide points: Expansion of tumor-associated blood clones at 3 weeks was greater in durable-benefit patients. Improved survival was predicted by pretreatment blood TCR clonality below the median.

The rearrangement uses TRBV5-4 and TRBJ2-1, with 16 bases lining up with TRBD2. The clonotype was recovered from a man aged 55 to 70 with urothelial cancer. Sequenced here: PBMCs, sampled around atezolizumab (anti-PD-L1) treatment. CDR3 region: CASSSGPGTSGRGGNEQFF. The CDR3 DNA sequence: TGTGCCAGCAGCTCCGGCCCGGGGACTAGCGGGAGGGGGGGCAATGAGCAGTTCTTC.